A single sample gave rise to the 30 T cell receptor beta chains below, sequenced in a study of T-cell reconstitution after alpha-beta-depleted transplantation in children. Unique molecular identifiers were incorporated into the prepared TCRbeta library. MiXCR, applied by TCRdb to the PCR reads, yields one record per CDR3 protein. This sample has more than 400,000 distinct CDR3 sequences; 11% occur once, and the top ten carry 13% to 15%. The material sequenced was PBMCs, mostly from graft donor cells, taken 180 days after TCRalphabeta/CD19-depleted stem cell transplant. Source of these receptors: a female patient aged 2 to 10 who had a stem cell transplant for aplastic anemia, so the T cells may come from the graft donor.

This clonotype came up many times. The chain couples TRBV20-1 to TRBJ2-1; 10 bases line up with TRBD2. V trimming: 0 bases; J trimming: 0 bases; junction bases outside the gene matches: 8. Germline assignment: CDR1 DFQATT and CDR2 SNEGSKA (reference sequence). The CDR3 runs 18 residues. The CDR3 DNA follows: TGCAGTGCTAGAGAATCCTGGTCTAGCGGGAGCTCCTACAATGAGCAGTTCTTC. This sequence encodes CSARESWSSGSSYNEQFF.

This clonotype was observed a handful of times. The chain combines TRBV6-2 or TRBV6-3 with TRBJ1-5; a possible D gene is TRBD1 (5 bases). Per the germline V gene, CDR1 is MNHEY and CDR2 is SVGEGT. The V gene lost 0 bases and the J gene lost 2 bases, with 14 bases spanning the gap. This CDR3 is built from 17 residues. CDR3 region: CASSYSKVPGRNQPQHF. CDR3 sequence (DNA): TGTGCCAGCAGTTACTCGAAGGTACCAGGGCGCAATCAGCCCCAGCATTTT.

This clonotype was picked up many times. This chain links TRBV7-2 with TRBJ2-3, with a possible D match to TRBD1 (5 bases). Germline values: CDR1 SGHTA, CDR2 FQGNSA. V was shortened by 5 bases and J by 10 bases, with 22 bases between the two germline ends. This CDR3 contains 15 residues. The CDR3 DNA is TGTGCCAGCAGCGTTAAAGGGCTAGACTCCAGGGCGCAGTATTTT. It specifies CASSVKGLDSRAQYF.

The chain has TRBV3-1 and TRBJ2-3; 8 bases map to TRBD2. This CDR3 is 14 amino acids long. Per germline, CDR1 LGHDT and CDR2 YNNKEL (reference sequence). Trimming removed 4 bases from V and 6 bases from J; junction bases left unmatched: 6. The CDR3 loop is CASSPGRATDTQYF. In nucleotides, the CDR3 is TGTGCCAGCAGCCCCGGGAGGGCCACGGATACGCAGTATTTT.

This clonotype was detected a few times. This chain links TRBV9 with TRBJ2-7, with D perhaps given as TRBD1 or TRBD2 (6 bases each). V lost 0 bases, J lost 5 bases, and 15 bases lay in between. From germline, CDR1 is SGDLS and CDR2 YYNGEE. The length of the CDR3 is 15 residues. The CDR3 sequence: CASSVATGAGNEQYF. The CDR3 DNA follows: TGTGCCAGCAGCGTAGCTACGGGGGCAGGGAACGAGCAGTACTTC.

This clonotype was found a few times. The V call is TRBV7-9, the J call TRBJ2-7, with D possibly TRBD2 on 6 matching bases. Germline V CDR1 and CDR2: SEHNR, FQNEAQ (reference sequence). Trimming left V 0 bases short and J 3 bases short, with 15 bases between. The CDR3 is made up of 16 amino acids. The CDR3 is CASSLASGRPHYEQYF. The CDR3 DNA is TGTGCCAGCAGCTTAGCGTCCGGGAGACCCCACTACGAGCAGTACTTC.

This clonotype was picked up many times. The CDR3 spells CASSYPRPLTTGELFF. The CDR3 DNA follows: TGTGCCAGCAGCTACCCCCGTCCCCTAACGACCGGGGAGCTGTTTTTT. The rearrangement uses TRBV7-8 and TRBJ2-2; D is uncertain. Trimming removed 4 bases at V and 5 bases at J, with 17 bases between. From germline, CDR1 is SGHVS and CDR2 FQNEAQ. There are 16 residues in the CDR3.

The chain employs TRBV7-3 and TRBJ2-7, with TRBD2 matching 10 bases. CDR1 is SGHTA, CDR2 FQGTGA, per germline. The CDR3 spans 13 residues. V lost 5 bases and J lost 6; bases outside the gene matches: 4. CDR3 amino acids: CASSLAGAPEQYF. The DNA for the CDR3 is TGTGCCAGCAGCCTAGCGGGAGCTCCCGAGCAGTACTTC.

The sample holds many counts of this clonotype. The V and J genes are TRBV5-1 and TRBJ1-1; D possibly corresponds to TRBD1 (5 bases). Germline V gene lookup returns CDR1 SGHRS and CDR2 YFSETQ. The CDR3 spans 14 residues. With 3 bases removed from V and 0 bases from J, the gap between germline ends came to 9 bases. Here the CDR3 DNA reads TGCGCCAGCAGCTCGGCGACAGTGAACACTGAAGCTTTCTTT. Its protein is CASSSATVNTEAFF.

This clonotype was counted a few times. The chain has TRBV5-4 and TRBJ2-3; 9 bases are a match to TRBD2. CDR3 length equals 16 residues. Losses at the gene ends were 9 bases for V and 4 bases for J; bases not matched to a gene: 15. Looked up from germline, CDR1 is SGHNT and CDR2 is YYREEE (reference sequence). CDR3 nucleotides: TGTGCCACCCCAGGGGAGGCGGGAGGGCCCTCAGATACGCAGTATTTT. Its translation is CATPGEAGGPSDTQYF.

This clonotype was counted a few times. J is TRBJ1-2 and V is TRBV7-9, with 8 bases that match TRBD1. Germline assignment: CDR1 SEHNR and CDR2 FQNEAQ (reference sequence). This CDR3 has 14 residues. V trimming: 1 base; J trimming: 7 bases; junction bases outside the gene matches: 5. CDR3 protein: CASSLGTGTGGYTF. The CDR3 DNA reads TGTGCCAGCAGCTTAGGGACAGGGACTGGTGGCTACACCTTC.

About this clonotype: At one boundary the junction diverges from the germline segment, which might be a read error. The chain recombines TRBV7-3 with TRBJ2-3; TRBD1 matches at 10 bases. The CDR3 has 15 residues. The V gene's germline CDR1 is SGHTA and CDR2 FQGTGA. The CDR3 loop reads CASSRGQGNADMQYF. CDR3 in DNA: TGTGCCAGCAGCCGGGGACAGGGGAACGCAGATATGCAGTATTTT. The variable domain in full, with the rest retrieved from reference TRBV7-3 and TRBJ2-3, is GAGVSQTPSNKVTEKGKYVELRCDPISGHTALYWYRQSLGQGPEFLIYFQGTGAADDSGLPNDRFFAVRPEGSVSTLKIQRTERGDSAVYLCASSRGQGNADMQYFGPGTRLTVL.

The rearrangement joins TRBV12-3 or TRBV12-4 to TRBJ1-5; no firm D call. The V gene lost 8 bases and the J gene lost 1 base, with 12 bases spanning the gap. This CDR3 has 14 residues. The CDR3 sequence is CASALQESNQPQHF. In DNA, the CDR3 is TGTGCCAGCGCATTACAAGAGAGCAATCAGCCCCAGCATTTT.

The rearrangement joins TRBV18 to TRBJ1-5; D is unresolved. Germline CDR1 reads KGHSH; CDR2 reads LQKENI. The V end was cut by 4 bases, the J end by 5 bases, with 15 bases between. This CDR3 comprises 15 residues. The CDR3 DNA reads as TGTGCCAGCTCACAACGACGGCTCCAGGATCAGCCCCAGCATTTT. It encodes CASSQRRLQDQPQHF.

In this sample, this clonotype turned up a few times. The gene calls are TRBV7-2 and TRBJ1-2, with 11 bases lining up with TRBD1. Germline CDR1 reads SGHTA; CDR2 reads FQGNSA. V dropped 3 bases and J dropped 7; count of bases not matched to a gene: 4. This CDR3 region has 14 residues. CDR3: CASSLDRGRRGYTF. CDR3 coding DNA: TGTGCCAGCAGCTTGGACAGGGGGCGCCGTGGCTACACCTTC.

The chain combines TRBV20-1 with TRBJ2-5; D might be TRBD1 or TRBD2, each matching 5 bases. The CDR3 contains 14 residues. Germline V CDR1 and CDR2: DFQATT, SNEGSKA (reference sequence). V dropped 6 bases and J dropped 3 bases, with 17 bases sitting between them. The CDR3 nucleotides are TGCAGTGCCCTTAGTGCAAGGGGAGAAGAGACCCAGTACTTC. This translates into CSALSARGEETQYF.

In its sample, this clonotype was seen a few times. The chain employs TRBV11-2 and TRBJ2-5; D not resolved. Looked up from germline, CDR1 is SGHAT and CDR2 is FQNNGV. The CDR3 length is 15 residues. The V end was cut by 4 bases, the J end by 2 bases, with 14 bases between. In DNA, the CDR3 is TGTGCCAGCAGCTCGCAGGTTTGGGTTCAAGAGACCCAGTACTTC. This encodes CASSSQVWVQETQYF.

The chain uses TRBV6-5 and TRBJ2-7; 8 bases are shared with TRBD2. The V and J ends lost 2 bases and 7 bases, in that order; junction bases with no gene match: 13. The germline V gene encodes CDR1 MNHEY and CDR2 SVGAGI. The CDR3 totals 16 residues. The CDR3 DNA reads as TGTGCCAGCAGTTACCCTCCGGGACTAGGGAATGTGGAGCAGTACTTC. This translates into CASSYPPGLGNVEQYF.

The sample holds a few counts of this clonotype. This sequence joins TRBV7-2 and TRBJ2-7, with D possibly TRBD2 on 6 matching bases. CDR1 is SGHTA, CDR2 FQGNSA, per germline. The CDR3 is made up of 15 amino acids. V gave up 0 bases and J gave up 2 bases, with 11 bases separating them. The CDR3 is CASSLAAGLPYEQYF. The DNA for the CDR3 is TGTGCCAGCAGCTTAGCGGCGGGGTTGCCCTACGAGCAGTACTTC.

Many counts were recorded for this clonotype. The rearrangement links TRBV7-8 to TRBJ2-2; D is possibly TRBD1 (6 bases). Trimming cost V 5 bases and J 6 bases, with 13 bases left between them. CDR3 size: 14 residues. Looked up from germline, CDR1 is SGHVS and CDR2 is FQNEAQ. CDR3 protein: CASSVNRVAGELFF. CDR3 DNA: TGTGCCAGCAGCGTGAACAGGGTCGCCGGGGAGCTGTTTTTT.

This clonotype turned up a few times. This chain joins TRBV12-3 or TRBV12-4 and TRBJ1-1, with TRBD1 identical over 7 bases. The ends lost 3 bases at V and 2 bases at J; junction bases unmatched: 9. The CDR3 spans 16 residues. The CDR3 DNA sequence: TGTGCCAGCAGTTTCGCACCGGGACAGATAAACACTGAAGCTTTCTTT. Amino acids: CASSFAPGQINTEAFF.

In this sample, this clonotype turned up many times. The chain links TRBV12-3 or TRBV12-4 to TRBJ1-1, with D uncertain. Trimming took 8 bases from V and 4 from J, leaving 17 bases between them. This CDR3 is 14 amino acids long. CDR3 sequence: CASVVGRSFTEAFF. DNA of the CDR3: TGTGCCAGCGTAGTAGGGCGGTCTTTCACTGAAGCTTTCTTT.

This clonotype has more than one count but fewer than ten. The chain recombines TRBV28 with TRBJ2-1; 9 bases match TRBD2. Germline-derived CDR1 and CDR2 are MDHEN and SYDVKM. The CDR3 totals 15 residues. V dropped 3 bases and J dropped 10; count of bases not matched to a gene: 10. CDR3 in amino acids: CASSFGAGGPREQFF. The DNA for the CDR3 is TGTGCCAGCAGTTTCGGGGCGGGAGGGCCACGCGAGCAGTTCTTC.

This chain uses TRBV4-3 with TRBJ2-1; 14 positions agree with TRBD2. This CDR3 is built from 15 residues. The J segment lost 11 bases and the V segment lost 4 bases, leaving 7 bases of the junction unmatched. Germline CDR1 LGHNA, CDR2 YSLEER. Written as DNA, the CDR3 is TGCGCCAGCAGCCGAGAGACTAGCGGGAGGGCCAAGCAGTTCTTC. It translates to CASSRETSGRAKQFF.

This clonotype has a count of ten or more. The chain has TRBV5-6 and TRBJ1-1; D unresolved. Germline lookup yields CDR1 SGHDT and CDR2 YYEEEE. The CDR3 consists of 15 residues. V lost 0 bases and J 7 bases, leaving 16 bases between the germline ends. CDR3 DNA: TGTGCCAGCAGCTTGGGACAAACTAGACCCCTTGAAGCTTTCTTT. This encodes CASSLGQTRPLEAFF.

The chain uses TRBV6-1 and TRBJ2-1, with D hard to call. CDR3 size: 15 residues. V was trimmed by 6 bases and J by 0 bases, leaving 12 bases between them. CDR1 and CDR2 (germline): MNHNS, SASEGT. The CDR3 region has the DNA TGTGCCAGCAGCGTCGGCCAGACCTCCTACAATGAGCAGTTCTTC. It is translated as CASSVGQTSYNEQFF.

The chain combines TRBV7-9 with TRBJ2-1; 9 bases map to TRBD2. CDR3 length equals 15 residues. Germline loops: CDR1 SEHNR, CDR2 FQNEAQ (reference sequence). J lost 9 bases, V lost 6 bases, and 12 bases had no gene match. The CDR3 coding sequence is TGTGCCAGCAGTCCGGGGATCAGCGGGAGGATTGAGCAGTTCTTC. Amino acids: CASSPGISGRIEQFF.

This chain connects TRBV2 to TRBJ2-1, with D perhaps TRBD2 (6 bases). CDR1 is SNHLY and CDR2 is FYNNEI in the germline V gene. This CDR3 region has 15 residues. With 3 bases removed from V and 1 base from J, the gap between germline ends came to 10 bases. The CDR3 reads CASSEEGTSYNEQFF. Written as DNA, the CDR3 is TGTGCCAGCAGTGAGGAGGGGACGTCCTACAATGAGCAGTTCTTC.

This clonotype was seen more than once but under ten times. The chain joins TRBV7-9 to TRBJ1-4; D uncertain. The V gene lost 4 bases and the J gene lost 8 bases, with 17 bases spanning the gap. The CDR3 is 15 residues long. Looked up from germline, CDR1 is SEHNR and CDR2 is FQNEAQ (reference sequence). The CDR3 loop is CASSYPGGFGEKLFF. The CDR3 DNA reads as TGTGCCAGCAGCTACCCCGGTGGGTTCGGGGAAAAACTGTTTTTT.

The V call is TRBV28, the J call TRBJ2-7; D ambiguous. Germline CDR1 reads MDHEN; CDR2 reads SYDVKM. The V and J ends lost 5 bases and 4 bases respectively, with 18 bases between them. This CDR3 spans 15 amino acids. CDR3 in amino acids: CASSTLVLLTYEQYF. Here the CDR3 DNA reads TGTGCCAGCAGTACCCTAGTGTTACTAACTTACGAGCAGTACTTC.